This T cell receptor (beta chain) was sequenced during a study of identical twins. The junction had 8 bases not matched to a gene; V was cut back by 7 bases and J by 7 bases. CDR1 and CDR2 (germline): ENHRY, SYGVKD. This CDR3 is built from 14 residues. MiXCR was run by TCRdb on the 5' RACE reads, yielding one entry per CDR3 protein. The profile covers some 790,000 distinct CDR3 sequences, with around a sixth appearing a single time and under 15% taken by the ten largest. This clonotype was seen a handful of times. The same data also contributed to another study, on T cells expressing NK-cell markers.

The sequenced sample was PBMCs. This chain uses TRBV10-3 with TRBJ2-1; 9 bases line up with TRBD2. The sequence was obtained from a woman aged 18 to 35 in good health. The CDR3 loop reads CAINQAGGINEQFF. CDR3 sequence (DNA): TGTGCCATCAACCAAGCGGGGGGAATAAATGAGCAGTTCTTC.